Listed below are T cell receptor beta chains from one sample, sequenced in a study of blood T cell repertoires in COVID-19. Clones were sequenced by immunoSEQ multiplex PCR, and TCRdb holds only the in-frame ones, with some missing. The profile shows about 200,000 clones, 85% of them singletons. Sequencing input: PBMCs or T cells enriched from blood (not recorded which). The source is a man aged 40-49 years who had recovered from COVID-19. CDR3s include the opening cysteine and the closing phenylalanine or tryptophan. The D gene is left open where the match is weak. The size entry is marked missing in some rows and otherwise reads once, few, many or a size class.

length: 15
J: TRBJ2-2
D: TRBD1
V: TRBV9
size: NA
CDR3: CASSLDRGNDGELFF
DNA: TGTGCCAGCAGCCTGGACAGGGGAAATGACGGGGAGCTGTTTTTT

length: 13
J: TRBJ1-4
D: NA
V: TRBV4-2
size: NA
CDR3: CASRAPTNEKLFF
DNA: TGTGCCAGCAGGGCACCAACTAATGAAAAACTGTTTTTT

length: 13
J: TRBJ2-7
D: NA
V: TRBV5-6
size: NA
CDR3: CASTEGGSYEQYF
DNA: TGTGCCAGCACGGAGGGGGGGTCCTACGAGCAGTACTTC

length: 13
J: TRBJ1-2
D: NA
V: TRBV25-1
size: NA
CDR3: CASRPTGNYGYTF
DNA: TGTGCCAGCAGGCCCACGGGGAACTATGGCTACACCTTC

length: 16
J: TRBJ2-1
D: NA
V: TRBV30
size: NA
CDR3: CAWSVLWGVSYNEQFF
DNA: TGTGCCTGGAGTGTACTATGGGGAGTCTCCTACAATGAGCAGTTCTTC

length: 14
J: TRBJ2-7
D: TRBD1
V: TRBV29-1
size: NA
CDR3: CNVTGTGDFSEQYF
DNA: TGCAACGTAACCGGGACAGGGGATTTCTCCGAGCAGTACTTC

length: 15
J: TRBJ1-4
D: NA
V: TRBV5-1
size: NA
CDR3: CASQRQSATNEKLFF
DNA: TGCGCCAGCCAACGACAGTCTGCAACTAATGAAAAACTGTTTTTT

length: 15
J: TRBJ1-2
D: NA
V: TRBV6-5
size: few
CDR3: CASSYSTERGVGYTF
DNA: TGTGCCAGCAGTTACTCTACGGAAAGAGGTGTTGGCTACACCTTC

length: 13
J: TRBJ2-3
D: TRBD2
V: TRBV7-2
size: NA
CDR3: CASLAAGEDTQYF
DNA: TGTGCCAGCTTGGCCGCGGGGGAAGATACGCAGTATTTT

length: 15
J: TRBJ1-6
D: TRBD1
V: TRBV27
size: NA
CDR3: CASSQQGDHNSPLHF
DNA: TGTGCCAGCAGCCAACAGGGGGATCATAATTCACCCCTCCACTTT

length: 13
J: TRBJ2-7
D: NA
V: TRBV6-5
size: NA
CDR3: CASKTSDGYEQYF
DNA: TGTGCCAGCAAGACCAGCGACGGCTACGAGCAGTACTTC

length: 15
J: TRBJ2-1
D: NA
V: TRBV6-2/TRBV6-3
size: once
CDR3: CASSYTAGGGNEQFF
DNA: TGTGCCAGCAGTTATACCGCCGGGGGAGGCAATGAGCAGTTCTTC

length: 15
J: TRBJ2-7
D: TRBD1
V: TRBV5-1
size: NA
CDR3: CASSLAGQGSYEQYF
DNA: TGCGCCAGCAGCTTGGCGGGACAGGGTTCCTACGAGCAGTACTTC

length: 16
J: TRBJ2-2
D: NA
V: TRBV7-2
size: NA
CDR3: CASSLVQTANTGELFF
DNA: TGTGCCAGCAGCTTAGTACAGACCGCGAACACCGGGGAGCTGTTTTTT

length: 14
J: TRBJ2-7
D: NA
V: TRBV9
size: NA
CDR3: CASSVGTPSYEQYF
DNA: TGTGCCAGCAGCGTAGGGACACCCTCCTACGAGCAGTACTTC

length: 13
J: TRBJ2-5
D: NA
V: TRBV18
size: NA
CDR3: CASSQSQQETQYF
DNA: TGTGCCAGCTCACAGAGTCAACAAGAGACCCAGTACTTC

length: 17
J: TRBJ2-1
D: TRBD2
V: TRBV7-9
size: once
CDR3: CASSLVGRLAYRNEQFF
DNA: TGTGCCAGCAGCTTAGTGGGGAGACTAGCGTATCGTAATGAGCAGTTCTTC

length: 15
J: TRBJ1-5
D: NA
V: TRBV6-5
size: few
CDR3: CASTLTVYSNQPQHF
DNA: TGTGCCAGCACCCTTACGGTCTATAGCAATCAGCCCCAGCATTTT

length: 17
J: TRBJ1-6
D: TRBD1
V: TRBV7-3
size: once
CDR3: CASRHGQGRSYNSPLHF
DNA: TGTGCCAGCAGGCATGGACAGGGCCGCTCCTATAATTCACCCCTCCACTTT

length: 15
J: TRBJ1-3
D: NA
V: TRBV28
size: NA
CDR3: CASSLGISSGNTIYF
DNA: TGTGCCAGCAGTTTAGGGATTTCTAGCGGAAACACCATATATTTT

length: 14
J: TRBJ2-1
D: NA
V: TRBV6-6
size: NA
CDR3: CASSYSNRVSEQFF
DNA: TGTGCCAGCAGTTATTCAAACAGGGTGAGTGAGCAGTTCTTC

length: 16
J: TRBJ2-3
D: TRBD2
V: TRBV6-4
size: once
CDR3: CASSDSAGGSTDTQYF
DNA: TGTGCCAGCAGTGACTCTGCGGGAGGGAGCACAGATACGCAGTATTTT

length: 15
J: TRBJ1-6
D: TRBD1
V: TRBV6-2/TRBV6-3
size: few
CDR3: CASSYSTGLNSPLHF
DNA: TGTGCCAGCAGTTACTCGACAGGGCTGAATTCACCCCTCCACTTT

length: 14
J: TRBJ1-5
D: NA
V: TRBV19
size: NA
CDR3: CASSIWGGDQPQHF
DNA: TGTGCCAGTAGTATTTGGGGGGGGGATCAGCCCCAGCATTTT

length: 15
J: TRBJ2-7
D: TRBD2
V: TRBV4-1
size: NA
CDR3: CASSQVTSEAYEQYF
DNA: TGCGCCAGCAGCCAGGTCACTAGCGAGGCCTACGAGCAGTACTTC

length: 17
J: TRBJ1-4
D: NA
V: TRBV4-3
size: NA
CDR3: CASSQDRMAATNEKLFF
DNA: TGCGCCAGCAGCCAAGATAGAATGGCGGCAACTAATGAAAAACTGTTTTTT

length: 18
J: TRBJ2-1
D: TRBD2
V: TRBV3-1/TRBV3-2
size: NA
CDR3: CASSQKSARGGSHNEQFF
DNA: TGTGCCAGCAGCCAAAAGTCCGCACGGGGGGGGTCCCACAATGAGCAGTTCTTC